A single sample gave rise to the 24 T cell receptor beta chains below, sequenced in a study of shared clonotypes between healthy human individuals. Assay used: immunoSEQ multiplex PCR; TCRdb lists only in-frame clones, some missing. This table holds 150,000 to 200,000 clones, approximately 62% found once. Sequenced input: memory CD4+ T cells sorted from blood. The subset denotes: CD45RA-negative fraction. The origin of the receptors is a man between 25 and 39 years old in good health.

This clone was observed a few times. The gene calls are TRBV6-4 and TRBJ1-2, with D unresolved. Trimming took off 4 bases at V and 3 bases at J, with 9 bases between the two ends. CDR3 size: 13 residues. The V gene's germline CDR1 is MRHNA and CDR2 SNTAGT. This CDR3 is CASSASRDYGYTF. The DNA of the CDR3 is TGTGCCAGCAGTGCCTCCCGGGACTATGGCTACACCTTC.

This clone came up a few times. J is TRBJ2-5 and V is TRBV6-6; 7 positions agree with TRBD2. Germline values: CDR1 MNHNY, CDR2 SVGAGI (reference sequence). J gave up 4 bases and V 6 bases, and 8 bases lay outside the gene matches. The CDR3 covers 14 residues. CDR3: CASSRGAGVETQYF. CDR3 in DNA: TGTGCCAGCAGCCGAGGGGCGGGAGTAGAGACCCAGTACTTC.

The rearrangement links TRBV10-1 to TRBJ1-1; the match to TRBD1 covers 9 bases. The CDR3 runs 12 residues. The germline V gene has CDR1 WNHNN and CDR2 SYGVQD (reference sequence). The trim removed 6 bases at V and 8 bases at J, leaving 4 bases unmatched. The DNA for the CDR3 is TGCGCCAGCAGGGGACAGGGTGGAGAAGCTTTCTTT. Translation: CASRGQGGEAFF.

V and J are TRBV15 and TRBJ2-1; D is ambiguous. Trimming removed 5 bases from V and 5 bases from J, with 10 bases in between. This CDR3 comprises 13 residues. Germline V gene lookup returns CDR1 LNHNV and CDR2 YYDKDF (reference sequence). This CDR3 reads CATSSVRHNEQFF. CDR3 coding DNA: TGTGCCACCAGCTCAGTCAGGCACAATGAGCAGTTCTTC.

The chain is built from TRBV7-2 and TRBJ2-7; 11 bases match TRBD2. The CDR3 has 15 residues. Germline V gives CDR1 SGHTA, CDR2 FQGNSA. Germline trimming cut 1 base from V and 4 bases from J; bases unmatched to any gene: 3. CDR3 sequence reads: CASSLVAGGPYEQYF. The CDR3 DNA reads TGTGCCAGCAGCTTAGTAGCGGGAGGGCCTTACGAGCAGTACTTC. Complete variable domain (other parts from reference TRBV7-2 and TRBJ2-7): GAGVSQSPSNKVTEKGKDVELRCDPISGHTALYWYRQSLGQGLEFLIYFQGNSAPDKSGLPSDRFSAERTGGSVSTLTIQRTQQEDSAVYLCASSLVAGGPYEQYFGPGTRLTVT.

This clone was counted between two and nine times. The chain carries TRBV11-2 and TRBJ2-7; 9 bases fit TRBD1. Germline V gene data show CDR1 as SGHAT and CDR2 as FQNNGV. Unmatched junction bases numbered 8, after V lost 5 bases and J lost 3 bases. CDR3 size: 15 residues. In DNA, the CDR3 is TGTGCCAGCAGCCCCGTTAAGGGACAGGGCTACGAGCAGTACTTC. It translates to CASSPVKGQGYEQYF.

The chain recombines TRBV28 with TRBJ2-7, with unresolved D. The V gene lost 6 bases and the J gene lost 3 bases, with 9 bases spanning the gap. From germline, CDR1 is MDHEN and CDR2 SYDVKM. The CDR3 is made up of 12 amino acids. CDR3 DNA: TGTGCCAGCAGACACAACTTCTACGAGCAGTACTTC. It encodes CASRHNFYEQYF. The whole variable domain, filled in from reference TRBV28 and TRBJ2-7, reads DVKVTQSSRYLVKRTGEKVFLECVQDMDHENMFWYRQDPGLGLRLIYFSYDVKMKEKGDIPEGYSVSREKKERFSLILESASTNQTSMYLCASRHNFYEQYFGPGTRLTVT.

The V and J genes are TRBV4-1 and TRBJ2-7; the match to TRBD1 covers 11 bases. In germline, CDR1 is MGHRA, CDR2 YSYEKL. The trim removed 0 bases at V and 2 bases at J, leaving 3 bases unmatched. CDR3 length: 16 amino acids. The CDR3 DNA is TGCGCCAGCAGCCAAGATGTGGGACAGGGGGCCTACGAGCAGTACTTC. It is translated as CASSQDVGQGAYEQYF.

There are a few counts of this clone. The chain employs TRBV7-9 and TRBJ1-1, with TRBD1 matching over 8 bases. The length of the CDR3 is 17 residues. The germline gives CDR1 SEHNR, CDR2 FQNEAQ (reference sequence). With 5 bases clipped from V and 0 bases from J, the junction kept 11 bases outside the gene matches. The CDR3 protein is CASSPPRQGLMNTEAFF. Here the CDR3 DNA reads TGTGCCAGCAGCCCGCCGAGACAGGGGTTAATGAACACTGAAGCTTTCTTT. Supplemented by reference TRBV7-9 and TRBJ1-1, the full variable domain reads DTGVSQNPRHKITKRGQNVTFRCDPISEHNRLYWYRQTLGQGPEFLTYFQNEAQLEKSRLLSDRFSAERPKGSFSTLEIQRTEQGDSAMYLCASSPPRQGLMNTEAFFGQGTRLTVV.

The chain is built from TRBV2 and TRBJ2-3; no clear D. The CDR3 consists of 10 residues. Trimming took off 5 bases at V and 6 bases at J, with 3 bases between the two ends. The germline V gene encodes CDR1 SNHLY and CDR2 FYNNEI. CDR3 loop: CASSLDTQYF. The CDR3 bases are TGTGCCAGCAGTTTGGATACGCAGTATTTT.

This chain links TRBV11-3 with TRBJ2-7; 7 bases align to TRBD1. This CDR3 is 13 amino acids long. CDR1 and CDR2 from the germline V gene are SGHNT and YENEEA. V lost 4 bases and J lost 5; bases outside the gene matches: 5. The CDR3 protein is CASSSDRVHEQYF. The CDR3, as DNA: TGTGCCAGCAGCTCCGACAGGGTCCACGAGCAGTACTTC.

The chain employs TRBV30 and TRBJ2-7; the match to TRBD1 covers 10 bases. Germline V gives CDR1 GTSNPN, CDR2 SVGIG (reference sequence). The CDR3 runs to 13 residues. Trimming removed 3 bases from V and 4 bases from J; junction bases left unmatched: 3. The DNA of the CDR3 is TGTGCCTGGAGGAGGACAGGGGGTTACGAGCAGTACTTC. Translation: CAWRRTGGYEQYF. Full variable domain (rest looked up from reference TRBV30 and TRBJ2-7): SQTIHQWPATLVQPVGSPLSLECTVEGTSNPNLYWYRQAAGRGLQLLFYSVGIGQISSEVPQNLSASRPQDRQFILSSKKLLLSDSGFYLCAWRRTGGYEQYFGPGTRLTVT.

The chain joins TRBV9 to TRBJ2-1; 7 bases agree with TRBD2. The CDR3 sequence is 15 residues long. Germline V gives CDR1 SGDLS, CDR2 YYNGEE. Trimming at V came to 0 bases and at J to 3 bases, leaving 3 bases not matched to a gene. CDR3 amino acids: CASSVGASGYNEQFF. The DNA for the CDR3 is TGTGCCAGCAGCGTAGGGGCTAGCGGCTACAATGAGCAGTTCTTC. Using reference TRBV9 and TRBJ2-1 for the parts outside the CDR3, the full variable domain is DSGVTQTPKHLITATGQRVTLRCSPRSGDLSVYWYQQSLDQGLQFLIQYYNGEERAKGNILERFSAQQFPDLHSELNLSSLELGDSALYFCASSVGASGYNEQFFGPGTRLTVL.

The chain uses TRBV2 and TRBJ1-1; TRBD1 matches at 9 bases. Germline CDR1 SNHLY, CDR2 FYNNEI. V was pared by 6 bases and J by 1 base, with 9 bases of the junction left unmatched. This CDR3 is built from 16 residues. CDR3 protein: CASRRTGVEANTEAFF. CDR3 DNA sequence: TGTGCCAGCAGGCGGACAGGGGTTGAGGCGAACACTGAAGCTTTCTTT.

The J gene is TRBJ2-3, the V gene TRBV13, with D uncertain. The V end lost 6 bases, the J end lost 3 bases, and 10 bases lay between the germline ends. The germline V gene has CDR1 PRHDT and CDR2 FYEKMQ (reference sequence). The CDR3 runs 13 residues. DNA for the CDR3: TGTGCCAGCAGGTCGGGCCATACAGATACGCAGTATTTT. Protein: CASRSGHTDTQYF.

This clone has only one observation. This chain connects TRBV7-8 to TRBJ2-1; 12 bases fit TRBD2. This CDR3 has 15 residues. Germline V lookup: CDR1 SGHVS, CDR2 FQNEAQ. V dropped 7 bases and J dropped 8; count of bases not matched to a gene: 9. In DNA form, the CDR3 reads TGTGCCAGCACCGAAACTAGCGGGAGGCTCGATGAGCAGTTCTTC. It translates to CASTETSGRLDEQFF.

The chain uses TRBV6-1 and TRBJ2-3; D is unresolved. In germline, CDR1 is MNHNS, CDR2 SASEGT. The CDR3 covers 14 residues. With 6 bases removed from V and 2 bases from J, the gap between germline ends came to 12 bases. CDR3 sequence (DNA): TGTGCCAGCAGACCTTCGCTCGACACAGATACGCAGTATTTT. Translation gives CASRPSLDTDTQYF.

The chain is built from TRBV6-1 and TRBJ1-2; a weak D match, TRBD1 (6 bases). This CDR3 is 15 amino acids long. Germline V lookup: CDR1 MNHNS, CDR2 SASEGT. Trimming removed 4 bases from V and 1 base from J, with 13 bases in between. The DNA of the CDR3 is TGTGCCAGCAGTGTGAGGGGGGTGGGTAACTATGGCTACACCTTC. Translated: CASSVRGVGNYGYTF.

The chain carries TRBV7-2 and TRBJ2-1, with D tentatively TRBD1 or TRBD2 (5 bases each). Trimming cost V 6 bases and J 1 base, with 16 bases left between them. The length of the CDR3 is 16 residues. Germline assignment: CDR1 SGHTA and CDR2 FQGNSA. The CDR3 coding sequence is TGTGCCAGCAGTCCGTTCGAGGGGCGGTCCTACAATGAGCAGTTCTTC. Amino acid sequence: CASSPFEGRSYNEQFF.

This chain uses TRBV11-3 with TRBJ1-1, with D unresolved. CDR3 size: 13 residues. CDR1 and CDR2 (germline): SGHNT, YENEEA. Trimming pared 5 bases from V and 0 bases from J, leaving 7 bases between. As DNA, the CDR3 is TGTGCCAGCAGCATTAACATGAACACTGAAGCTTTCTTT. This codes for CASSINMNTEAFF.

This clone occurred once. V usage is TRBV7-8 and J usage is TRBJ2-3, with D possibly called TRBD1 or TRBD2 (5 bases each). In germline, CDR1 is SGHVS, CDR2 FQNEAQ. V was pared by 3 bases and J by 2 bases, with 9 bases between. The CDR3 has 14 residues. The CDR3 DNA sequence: TGTGCCAGCAGCTTCCGGGACCACACAGATACGCAGTATTTT. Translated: CASSFRDHTDTQYF.

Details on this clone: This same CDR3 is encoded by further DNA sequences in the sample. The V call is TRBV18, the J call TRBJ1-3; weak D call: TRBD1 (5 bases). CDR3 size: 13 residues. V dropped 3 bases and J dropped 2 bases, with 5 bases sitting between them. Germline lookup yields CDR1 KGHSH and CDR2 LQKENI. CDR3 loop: CASSPGPGNTIYF. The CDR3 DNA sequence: TGTGCCAGCTCACCGGGGCCTGGAAACACCATATATTTT.

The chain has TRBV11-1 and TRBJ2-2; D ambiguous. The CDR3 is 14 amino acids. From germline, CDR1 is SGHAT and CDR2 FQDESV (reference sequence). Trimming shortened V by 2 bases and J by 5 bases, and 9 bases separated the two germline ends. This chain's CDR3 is CASSLIDRTGELFF. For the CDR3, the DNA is TGTGCCAGCAGCTTAATTGATAGAACCGGGGAGCTGTTTTTT.

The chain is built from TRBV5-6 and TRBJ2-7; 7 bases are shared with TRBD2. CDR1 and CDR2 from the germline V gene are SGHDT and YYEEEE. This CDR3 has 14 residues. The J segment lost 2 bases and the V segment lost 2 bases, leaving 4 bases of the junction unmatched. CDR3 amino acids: CASSFIAGTYEQYF. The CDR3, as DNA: TGTGCCAGCAGCTTTATAGCGGGTACCTACGAGCAGTACTTC.